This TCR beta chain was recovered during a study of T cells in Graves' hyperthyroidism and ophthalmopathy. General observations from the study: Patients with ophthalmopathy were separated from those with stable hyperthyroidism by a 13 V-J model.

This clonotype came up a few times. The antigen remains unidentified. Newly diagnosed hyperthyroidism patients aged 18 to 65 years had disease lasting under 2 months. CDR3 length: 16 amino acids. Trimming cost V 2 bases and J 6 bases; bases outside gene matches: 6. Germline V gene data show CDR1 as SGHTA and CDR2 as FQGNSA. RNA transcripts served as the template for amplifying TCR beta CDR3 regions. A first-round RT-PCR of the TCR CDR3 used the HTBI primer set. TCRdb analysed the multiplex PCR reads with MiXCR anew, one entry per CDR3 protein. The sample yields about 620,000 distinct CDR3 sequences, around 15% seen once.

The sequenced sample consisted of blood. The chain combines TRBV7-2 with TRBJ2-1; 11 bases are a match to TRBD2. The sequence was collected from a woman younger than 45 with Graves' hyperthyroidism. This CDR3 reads CASSLSLAGGPNEQFF. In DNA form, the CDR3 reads TGTGCCAGCAGCTTATCTCTAGCGGGAGGCCCCAATGAGCAGTTCTTC.